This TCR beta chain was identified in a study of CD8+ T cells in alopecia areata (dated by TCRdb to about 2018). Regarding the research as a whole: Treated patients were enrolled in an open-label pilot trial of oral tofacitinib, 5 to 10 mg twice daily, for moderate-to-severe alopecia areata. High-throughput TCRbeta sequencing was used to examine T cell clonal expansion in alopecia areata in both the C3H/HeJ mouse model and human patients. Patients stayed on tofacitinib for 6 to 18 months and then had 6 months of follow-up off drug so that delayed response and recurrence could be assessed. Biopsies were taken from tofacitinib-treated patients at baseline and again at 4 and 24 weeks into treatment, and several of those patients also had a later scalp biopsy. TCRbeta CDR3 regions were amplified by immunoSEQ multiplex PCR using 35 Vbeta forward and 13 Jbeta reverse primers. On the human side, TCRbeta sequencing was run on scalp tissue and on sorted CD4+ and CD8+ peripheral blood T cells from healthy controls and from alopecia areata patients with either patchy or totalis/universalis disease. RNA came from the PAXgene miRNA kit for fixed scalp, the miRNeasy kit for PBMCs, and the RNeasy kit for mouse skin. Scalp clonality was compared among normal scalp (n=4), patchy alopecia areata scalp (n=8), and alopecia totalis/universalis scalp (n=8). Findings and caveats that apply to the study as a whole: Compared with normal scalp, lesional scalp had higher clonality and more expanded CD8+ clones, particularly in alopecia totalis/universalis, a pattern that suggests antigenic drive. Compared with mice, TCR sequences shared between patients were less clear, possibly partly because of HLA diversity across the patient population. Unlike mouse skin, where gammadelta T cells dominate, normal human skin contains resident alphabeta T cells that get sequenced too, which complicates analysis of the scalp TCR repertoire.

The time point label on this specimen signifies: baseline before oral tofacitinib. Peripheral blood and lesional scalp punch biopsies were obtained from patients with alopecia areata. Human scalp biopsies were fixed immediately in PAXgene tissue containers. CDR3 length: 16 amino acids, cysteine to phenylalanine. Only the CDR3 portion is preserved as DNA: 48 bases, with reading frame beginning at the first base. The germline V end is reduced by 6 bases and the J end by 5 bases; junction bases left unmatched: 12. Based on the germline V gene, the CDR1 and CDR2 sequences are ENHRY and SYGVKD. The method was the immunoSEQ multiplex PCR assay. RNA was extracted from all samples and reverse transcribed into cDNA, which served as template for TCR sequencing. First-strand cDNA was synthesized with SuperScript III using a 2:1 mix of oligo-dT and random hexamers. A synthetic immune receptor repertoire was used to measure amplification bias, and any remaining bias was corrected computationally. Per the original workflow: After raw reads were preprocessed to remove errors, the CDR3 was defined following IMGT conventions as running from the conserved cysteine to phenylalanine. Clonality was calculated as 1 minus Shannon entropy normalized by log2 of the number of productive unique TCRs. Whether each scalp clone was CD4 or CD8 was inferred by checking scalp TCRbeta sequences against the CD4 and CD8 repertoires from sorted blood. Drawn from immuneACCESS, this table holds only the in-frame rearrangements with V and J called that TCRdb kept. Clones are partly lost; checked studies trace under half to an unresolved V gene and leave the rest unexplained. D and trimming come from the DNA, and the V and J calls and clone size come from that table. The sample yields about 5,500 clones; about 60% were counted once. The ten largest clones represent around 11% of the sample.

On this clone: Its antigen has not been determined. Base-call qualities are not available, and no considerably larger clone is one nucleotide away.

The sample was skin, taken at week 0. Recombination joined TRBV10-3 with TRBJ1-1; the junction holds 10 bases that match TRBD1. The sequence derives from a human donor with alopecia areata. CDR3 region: CAIRGWDRGVRTEAFF. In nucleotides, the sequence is TGTGCCATCAGGGGCTGGGACAGGGGAGTTCGGACTGAAGCTTTCTTT.